A single sample is the source of the 32 T cell receptor beta chains below, sequenced in a study of T cells in Graves' hyperthyroidism and ophthalmopathy. There were TCR beta CDR3 regions amplified from RNA transcripts. The HTBI set primed first-round TCR CDR3 RT-PCR. TCRdb re-derived calls from the multiplex PCR reads in MiXCR, one entry per CDR3 protein. Of 650,000 to 700,000 distinct CDR3 sequences in the sample, roughly 17% are singletons; the top ten hold roughly 16%. Sample: blood. These receptors originate from a man aged 45-65 years with Graves' hyperthyroidism.

The gene calls are TRBV19 and TRBJ2-2; maybe TRBD1 (6 bases). V dropped 6 bases and J dropped 2 bases, with 22 bases sitting between them. The CDR3 contains 18 residues. The germline CDR1 and CDR2 sequences are LNHDA and SQIVND (reference sequence). The CDR3: CASSPGPGQPTNTGELFF. The CDR3 DNA sequence: TGTGCCAGTAGCCCCGGCCCAGGACAGCCCACAAACACCGGGGAGCTGTTTTTT.

A few counts support this clonotype. A single base separates this from a much larger clone, so it may be a read error. This rearrangement joins TRBV27 to TRBJ2-5; D not resolved. Per the germline V gene, CDR1 is MNHEY and CDR2 is SMNVEV (reference sequence). This CDR3 has 12 amino acids. V lost 4 bases, J lost 1 base, and 4 bases lay in between. In nucleotides, the CDR3 is TGTGCCAGCAGTTCCCGCCAAGAGACCCAGTACTTC. This codes for CASSSRQETQYF.

This chain connects TRBV6-5 to TRBJ2-7; D uncertain. V lost 3 bases to trimming and J lost 6 bases, with 18 bases between them. CDR1 and CDR2 from the germline V gene are MNHEY and SVGAGI. The CDR3 has 15 residues. Here the CDR3 reads CASSYITGPSGEQYF. The CDR3 region has the DNA TGTGCCAGCAGTTATATTACGGGCCCCTCGGGCGAGCAGTACTTC.

This clonotype turned up a few times. The rearrangement links TRBV6-2 or TRBV6-3 to TRBJ1-1; D gene uncertain. Deletions cut 2 bases from V and 2 bases from J, with 6 bases between. Germline V gene sequence: CDR1 MNHEY, CDR2 SVGEGT. This CDR3 has 13 residues. The CDR3 coding sequence is TGTGCCAGCAGTTACAAGGTAAACACTGAAGCTTTCTTT. It specifies CASSYKVNTEAFF.

J is TRBJ1-2 and V is TRBV19; no reliable D call. There are 14 residues in the CDR3. Germline values: CDR1 LNHDA, CDR2 SQIVND (reference sequence). Between the trimmed V and J ends, which lost 5 bases and 1 base, there was a span of 11 bases. The CDR3: CASSGRVLNYGYTF. As DNA, the CDR3 is TGTGCCAGTAGTGGAAGGGTCCTTAACTATGGCTACACCTTC.

This clonotype was found many times. CDR3 region: CASSPGTGQGNTIYF. CDR3 DNA sequence: TGTGCCAGCAGTCCCGGGACAGGGCAGGGAAACACCATATATTTT. The chain has TRBV12-3 or TRBV12-4 and TRBJ1-3, with TRBD1 matching over 9 bases. This CDR3 contains 15 residues. Trimming at V came to 5 bases and at J to 4 bases, leaving 6 bases not matched to a gene.

This clonotype has ten or more counts. The gene calls are TRBV30 and TRBJ2-1; D not certain. CDR1 GTSNPN and CDR2 SVGIG come from the germline V gene (reference sequence). V lost 0 bases to trimming and J lost 9 bases, with 6 bases between them. This CDR3 is 11 amino acids long. CDR3 protein: CAWSVVSEQFF. The CDR3 DNA sequence: TGTGCCTGGAGTGTTGTGAGTGAGCAGTTCTTC. Filled out from reference TRBV30 and TRBJ2-1, the complete variable domain reads SQTIHQWPATLVQPVGSPLSLECTVEGTSNPNLYWYRQAAGRGLQLLFYSVGIGQISSEVPQNLSASRPQDRQFILSSKKLLLSDSGFYLCAWSVVSEQFFGPGTRLTVL.

This clonotype was found a few times. Germline and junction disagree at one end, which may indicate a read error. V gene TRBV12-3 or TRBV12-4 combines with J gene TRBJ2-5; the match to TRBD1 covers 9 bases. The CDR3 loop spans 12 amino acids. The CDR3 protein is CASSLDRGTRYF. The CDR3, as DNA: TGTGCCAGCAGCCTCGACAGGGGGACCCGGTACTTC.

The V and J genes are TRBV5-1 and TRBJ2-5; TRBD2 aligns across 13 bases. Trimming took 7 bases from V and 2 from J; bases not matched to a gene: 2. Germline CDR1 SGHRS, CDR2 YFSETQ. This CDR3 has 14 amino acids. The CDR3 reads CASQGLAGQETQYF. The DNA of the CDR3 is TGCGCCAGCCAGGGACTAGCGGGACAAGAGACCCAGTACTTC. Filled out from reference TRBV5-1 and TRBJ2-5, the complete variable domain reads KAGVTQTPRYLIKTRGQQVTLSCSPISGHRSVSWYQQTPGQGLQFLFEYFSETQRNKGNFPGRFSGRQFSNSRSEMNVSTLELGDSALYLCASQGLAGQETQYFGPGTRLLVL.

This clonotype was observed at least ten times. This chain uses TRBV19 with TRBJ2-5; 8 positions match TRBD1. There are 15 residues in the CDR3. Germline V CDR1 and CDR2: LNHDA, SQIVND (reference sequence). V lost 3 bases to trimming and J lost 1 base; unmatched junction nucleotides: 4. For the CDR3, the DNA is TGTGCCAGTAGTATCAGGGGGACAGGCCAAGAGACCCAGTACTTC. Amino acid sequence: CASSIRGTGQETQYF.

The sample holds many counts of this clonotype. The chain joins TRBV29-1 to TRBJ1-1, with TRBD1 matching 7 bases. The CDR3 consists of 13 residues. Unmatched junction bases numbered 6, after V lost 7 bases and J lost 1 base. CDR1 is SQVTM, CDR2 ANQGSEA, per germline. CDR3 DNA: TGCAGCGCTCACAGGGGCTGGAACACTGAAGCTTTCTTT. Translation: CSAHRGWNTEAFF.

This clonotype was seen ten or more times. The rearrangement links TRBV28 to TRBJ2-7, with a possible D match to TRBD1 (6 bases). The V end lost 4 bases, the J end lost 2 bases, and 27 bases lay between the germline ends. Germline loops: CDR1 MDHEN, CDR2 SYDVKM. CDR3 size: 19 residues. The CDR3, as DNA: TGTGCCAGCAGTTCAAACCTGGTGGAAACAGGGCCAATTCCCTACGAGCAGTACTTC. Translation: CASSSNLVETGPIPYEQYF.

Ten or more counts support this clonotype. This chain connects TRBV6-6 to TRBJ1-1, with a possible D match to TRBD1 (5 bases). This CDR3 has 16 amino acids. In germline, CDR1 is MNHNY, CDR2 SVGAGI (reference sequence). Trimming removed 0 bases at V and 1 base at J, with 12 bases between. CDR3 coding DNA: TGTGCCAGCAGTTACTCTCCGGGACTGGGGAACACTGAAGCTTTCTTT. Translated: CASSYSPGLGNTEAFF.

This clonotype occurred many times. This rearrangement joins TRBV7-3 to TRBJ2-3; 15 bases are shared with TRBD2. CDR1 SGHTA and CDR2 FQGTGA come from the germline V gene. Unmatched junction bases numbered 4, after V lost 2 bases and J lost 4 bases. This CDR3 is 17 amino acids long. The CDR3 coding sequence is TGTGCCAGCAGCTTAGGACTAGCGGGAGGGACCCCAGATACGCAGTATTTT. Protein sequence: CASSLGLAGGTPDTQYF.

This chain links TRBV20-1 with TRBJ2-3; the match to TRBD2 covers 11 bases. Germline CDR1 DFQATT, CDR2 SNEGSKA (reference sequence). This CDR3 spans 15 amino acids. CDR3 loop: CRALSSSGGTDTQYF. CDR3 coding DNA: TGCAGGGCCCTGTCCTCTAGCGGGGGGACAGATACGCAGTATTTT.

Details on this clonotype: It may be a read error: a sequence one base away is much more abundant. V usage is TRBV25-1 and J usage is TRBJ2-5, with D uncertain. Germline assignment: CDR1 MGHDK and CDR2 SYGVNS. Trimming removed 5 bases at V and 4 bases at J, with 17 bases between. The length of the CDR3 is 15 residues. Here the CDR3 reads CASSLPLGPGETQYF. CDR3 nucleotide sequence: TGTGCCAGCAGTCTCCCCCTAGGGCCGGGAGAGACCCAGTACTTC.

There are many counts of this clonotype. This chain joins TRBV6-5 and TRBJ2-7; D is perhaps TRBD1 or TRBD2 (5 bases each). V gave up 0 bases and J gave up 2 bases, with 14 bases separating them. The germline V gene encodes CDR1 MNHEY and CDR2 SVGAGI. The CDR3 consists of 16 residues. The CDR3 protein is CASSYSDGTPAYEQYF. CDR3 nucleotide sequence: TGTGCCAGCAGTTACTCGGACGGGACCCCAGCCTACGAGCAGTACTTC.

This clonotype was seen a few times. The chain uses TRBV9 and TRBJ2-1; maybe TRBD2 (6 bases). V lost 2 bases, J lost 2 bases, and 14 bases lay in between. The CDR3 totals 16 residues. From germline, CDR1 is SGDLS and CDR2 YYNGEE. For the CDR3, the DNA is TGTGCCAGCAGCGTCGGATCGGGAGAAACCTACAATGAGCAGTTCTTC. Amino acid sequence: CASSVGSGETYNEQFF.

This clonotype was recorded a few times. The rearrangement links TRBV7-2 to TRBJ2-2; D possibly corresponds to TRBD1 (6 bases). V was trimmed by 3 bases and J by 6 bases, leaving 11 bases between them. From germline, CDR1 is SGHTA and CDR2 FQGNSA. There are 14 residues in the CDR3. This CDR3 reads CASSLSRGSGELFF. As DNA, the CDR3 is TGTGCCAGCAGCTTGTCCAGGGGTTCCGGGGAGCTGTTTTTT.

This clonotype was seen a handful of times. The V and J genes are TRBV4-1 and TRBJ2-1; D call uncertain. There are 16 residues in the CDR3. Trimming removed 0 bases at V and 3 bases at J, with 12 bases between. In germline, CDR1 is MGHRA, CDR2 YSYEKL. The CDR3 nucleotides read TGCGCCAGCAGCCAAGATGGTATACCGCGCTACAATGAGCAGTTCTTC. As protein: CASSQDGIPRYNEQFF.

This clonotype was recorded many times. The V call is TRBV9, the J call TRBJ2-5, with 14 bases identical to TRBD2. Germline V CDR1 and CDR2: SGDLS, YYNGEE. The CDR3 sequence is 18 residues long. The V and J ends lost 0 bases and 2 bases, in that order; junction bases with no gene match: 6. CDR3 in amino acids: CASSVVGLAGVGQETQYF. The DNA of the CDR3 is TGTGCCAGCAGCGTAGTGGGACTAGCGGGAGTCGGGCAAGAGACCCAGTACTTC.

This clonotype was picked up many times. The chain carries TRBV9 and TRBJ2-7; a weak D match, TRBD2 (6 bases). From germline, CDR1 is SGDLS and CDR2 YYNGEE. The V end was cut by 3 bases, the J end by 3 bases, with 19 bases between. This CDR3 region has 16 residues. The CDR3 is CASSAGGTATNYEQYF. DNA for the CDR3: TGTGCCAGCAGCGCAGGCGGGACGGCTACCAACTACGAGCAGTACTTC.

This clonotype was observed at least ten times. V usage is TRBV3-1 and J usage is TRBJ1-1; no clear D gene. V was pared by 5 bases and J by 1 base, with 11 bases between. Germline values: CDR1 LGHDT, CDR2 YNNKEL (reference sequence). The CDR3 contains 14 residues. The CDR3 sequence is CASSSPRTNTEAFF. CDR3 nucleotides: TGTGCCAGCAGCAGCCCGCGGACGAACACTGAAGCTTTCTTT.

V and J are TRBV9 and TRBJ1-2, with no clear D. Between the trimmed V and J ends, which lost 0 bases and 8 bases, there was a span of 11 bases. Looked up from germline, CDR1 is SGDLS and CDR2 is YYNGEE. CDR3 length: 13 residues. This CDR3 is CASSVGVEGGYTF. The DNA for the CDR3 is TGTGCCAGCAGCGTAGGAGTAGAAGGGGGCTACACCTTC. The whole variable domain, remainder taken from reference TRBV9 and TRBJ1-2, is DSGVTQTPKHLITATGQRVTLRCSPRSGDLSVYWYQQSLDQGLQFLIQYYNGEERAKGNILERFSAQQFPDLHSELNLSSLELGDSALYFCASSVGVEGGYTFGSGTRLTVV.

Notes on this clonotype: A much larger clone differs by one base, so this may be a read error. The chain carries TRBV12-3 or TRBV12-4 and TRBJ1-5; D call uncertain. The CDR3 loop spans 15 amino acids. The V end was cut by 3 bases, the J end by 9 bases, with 18 bases between. The CDR3 region is CASSFMSSPHRPQHF. CDR3 in DNA: TGTGCCAGCAGTTTTATGAGTTCTCCCCATCGGCCCCAGCATTTT.

This clonotype showed up many times. The chain is built from TRBV7-2 and TRBJ2-5; D is perhaps TRBD1 or TRBD2 (5 bases each). Trimming removed 8 bases from V and 5 bases from J, with 15 bases in between. This CDR3 has 13 residues. CDR1 is SGHTA, CDR2 FQGNSA, per germline. The CDR3 reads CASGARTGETQYF. Here the CDR3 DNA reads TGTGCCAGCGGGGCACGGACGGGGGAGACCCAGTACTTC.

This clonotype was observed many times. The gene calls are TRBV6-1 and TRBJ2-2, with 9 bases fitting TRBD1. Germline lookup yields CDR1 MNHNS and CDR2 SASEGT. J was trimmed by 4 bases and V by 3 bases; bases with no gene match: 6. The CDR3 covers 16 residues. The CDR3 loop reads CASSDKGQGITGELFF. The CDR3 nucleotides read TGTGCCAGCAGTGACAAGGGACAGGGAATCACCGGGGAGCTGTTTTTT.

This clonotype turned up a few times. J is TRBJ1-1 and V is TRBV6-1, with D perhaps matching TRBD1 (5 bases). Trimming stripped 6 bases from V and 5 bases from J, with 13 bases between. Germline-derived CDR1 and CDR2 are MNHNS and SASEGT. This CDR3 is built from 13 residues. CDR3 loop: CASRRSGITEAFF. CDR3 bases: TGTGCCAGCAGACGATCAGGGATAACTGAAGCTTTCTTT.

This rearrangement joins TRBV3-1 to TRBJ2-1; unclear D gene. Germline V CDR1 and CDR2: LGHDT, YNNKEL (reference sequence). This CDR3 contains 15 residues. Trimming shortened V by 4 bases and J by 12 bases, and 22 bases separated the two germline ends. CDR3 nucleotides: TGTGCCAGCAGCCCCGGCGGAGTTAAGGGTGAGTTGCAGTTCTTC. It translates to CASSPGGVKGELQFF.

This clonotype was seen at least ten times. The chain recombines TRBV12-3 or TRBV12-4 with TRBJ1-1; TRBD1 might be the D (6 bases). The CDR3 totals 16 residues. Trimming took 6 bases from V and 1 from J, leaving 18 bases between them. The CDR3, as DNA: TGTGCCAGCAGCCGAACAATCACAGGGACGAACACTGAAGCTTTCTTT. Protein: CASSRTITGTNTEAFF.

This clonotype occurred a few times. The chain joins TRBV16 to TRBJ1-2, with unresolved D. This CDR3 is 14 amino acids long. The V end lost 1 base, the J end lost 0 bases, and 6 bases lay between the germline ends. Germline values: CDR1 KGHSY, CDR2 FQNENV. CDR3 DNA sequence: TGTGCCAGCAGCCAATTTGGCGCTAACTATGGCTACACCTTC. It specifies CASSQFGANYGYTF.

This clonotype has more than one count but fewer than ten. The V gene is TRBV20-1, the J gene TRBJ1-1; D remains unclear. The germline gives CDR1 DFQATT, CDR2 SNEGSKA (reference sequence). This CDR3 contains 13 residues. V was pared by 2 bases and J by 5 bases, with 12 bases between. CDR3 nucleotide sequence: TGCAGTGCTAGACGGAGAGTGGGGACTGAAGCTTTCTTT. Translated: CSARRRVGTEAFF.